Below, 10 T cell receptor beta chains from the same sample are listed, as sequenced in a study of blood T cell repertoires in COVID-19. Generated by immunoSEQ multiplex PCR, the TCRdb table keeps only in-frame clones and is missing some. The sample gives over 150,000 clones, roughly nine tenths of which show up once; roughly 0.51% is in the top ten. Sequenced: peripheral blood. The receptors stem from a man aged 50 to 60 with acute or convalescent COVID-19.

This clone was seen only once. The V and J genes are TRBV24-1 and TRBJ2-2; no clear D. CDR3 length: 12 residues. Looked up from germline, CDR1 is KGHDR and CDR2 is SFDVKD. V lost 4 bases, J lost 5 bases, and 4 bases lay in between. The CDR3 DNA reads as TGTGCCACCAGTGACAGTACCGGGGAGCTGTTTTTT. Its protein product is CATSDSTGELFF.

The J gene is TRBJ2-1, the V gene TRBV9; 8 bases align to TRBD2. The CDR3 has 15 amino acids. Germline V CDR1 and CDR2: SGDLS, YYNGEE. Germline trimming cut 0 bases from V and 2 bases from J; bases unmatched to any gene: 1. The DNA for the CDR3 is TGTGCCAGCAGCGTAGAAGCGGGAGCCTACAATGAGCAGTTCTTC. Amino acid sequence: CASSVEAGAYNEQFF.

The chain has TRBV5-1 and TRBJ2-1, with D possibly being TRBD1 (6 bases). This CDR3 is 16 amino acids long. V lost 5 bases and J lost 0, with 15 bases in between. CDR1 SGHRS and CDR2 YFSETQ come from the germline V gene. The CDR3 spells CASRPDSGDSYNEQFF. DNA for the CDR3: TGCGCCAGCAGGCCAGACTCAGGGGACTCCTACAATGAGCAGTTCTTC.

The gene calls are TRBV10-2 and TRBJ2-1; 7 bases match TRBD1. V lost 3 bases to trimming and J lost 2 bases; unmatched junction nucleotides: 4. Per the germline V gene, CDR1 is WSHSY and CDR2 is SAAADI. This CDR3 has 15 residues. The CDR3 loop is CASSDPGTAYNEQFF. CDR3 coding DNA: TGCGCCAGCAGTGATCCGGGGACAGCCTACAATGAGCAGTTCTTC.

There are a few counts of this clone. The chain recombines TRBV10-3 with TRBJ2-3; D might be TRBD1 (6 bases). Looked up from germline, CDR1 is ENHRY and CDR2 is SYGVKD. The CDR3 spans 13 residues. V was pared by 4 bases and J by 4 bases, with 9 bases between. The CDR3: CAISGGQADTQYF. DNA of the CDR3: TGTGCCATCAGTGGGGGACAAGCAGATACGCAGTATTTT.

The CDR3 loop reads CASIAGFSYEQYF. The CDR3 DNA reads as TGTGCCAGCATAGCGGGTTTCTCCTACGAGCAGTACTTC. The chain recombines TRBV6-5 with TRBJ2-7, with 7 bases fitting TRBD2. The CDR3 is 13 amino acids. Germline trimming cut 7 bases from V and 0 bases from J; bases unmatched to any gene: 3. Germline V gene data show CDR1 as MNHEY and CDR2 as SVGAGI.

The rearrangement links TRBV28 to TRBJ2-3, with 11 bases identical to TRBD2. The CDR3 sequence is 16 residues long. The J segment lost 3 bases and the V segment lost 7 bases, leaving 9 bases of the junction unmatched. The germline V gene has CDR1 MDHEN and CDR2 SYDVKM. This CDR3 reads CASISGTSGLTDTQYF. In DNA, the CDR3 is TGTGCCAGCATTAGCGGGACTAGCGGATTAACAGATACGCAGTATTTT.

The CDR3 nucleotides are TGTGCCAGCAGCCTAAGACAGGGGGGTGCTAGCACAGATACGCAGTATTTT. Translation: CASSLRQGGASTDTQYF. The chain joins TRBV7-2 to TRBJ2-3, with 9 positions matching TRBD1. The V segment lost 5 bases and the J segment 0 bases; nucleotides outside the gene matches: 9. CDR1 and CDR2 from the germline V gene are SGHTA and FQGNSA. The CDR3 contains 17 residues.

Concerning this clone itself: At the DNA level, this CDR3 is encoded by other sequences in the same sample as well. CDR3 protein: CASSIGQGPYNEQFF. CDR3 DNA sequence: TGTGCCAGTAGTATTGGGCAGGGTCCATACAATGAGCAGTTCTTC. The V and J genes are TRBV19 and TRBJ2-1; D perhaps matches TRBD1 (5 bases). Germline loops: CDR1 LNHDA, CDR2 SQIVND (reference sequence). The ends were cut back, 3 bases at V and 4 bases at J, with 13 bases in the middle. CDR3 length equals 15 residues.

The CDR3 loop is CASSTGTNEQFF. CDR3 coding DNA: TGTGCCAGCAGCACCGGGACAAATGAGCAGTTCTTC. The rearrangement uses TRBV9 and TRBJ2-1; tentative D call: TRBD1 (6 bases). Trimming cost V 4 bases and J 7 bases, with 9 bases left between them. The CDR3 has 12 residues. Germline lookup yields CDR1 SGDLS and CDR2 YYNGEE.